Listed below are T cell receptor beta chains from one sample, sequenced in a study of T cells in Graves' hyperthyroidism and ophthalmopathy. TCRdb used MiXCR to reprocess the multiplex PCR reads, holding one entry per CDR3 protein. The sample consists of roughly 580,000 distinct CDR3 sequences, roughly 13% of them appearing once. The specimen sequenced was blood. These TCRs come from a woman in her twenties or thirties with Graves' hyperthyroidism that later progressed to Graves' ophthalmopathy. Each CDR3 is given with its conserved first and last residue. D genes are given only for firm matches. Size is omitted from some rows. Given values are once, few, many or a class for expanded clones.

V gene: TRBV28
clone size: many
D gene: -
J gene: TRBJ2-7
CDR3 protein: CASTPSRLPKVGEQYF
CDR3 DNA: TGTGCCAGCACCCCTTCTAGACTCCCGAAGGTCGGGGAGCAGTACTTC

V gene: TRBV9
clone size: many
D gene: TRBD1
J gene: TRBJ2-5
CDR3 protein: CASSDQQGDVWETQYF
CDR3 DNA: TGTGCCAGCAGTGATCAACAGGGGGATGTGTGGGAGACCCAGTACTTC

V gene: TRBV12-3/TRBV12-4
clone size: many
D gene: -
J gene: TRBJ2-7
CDR3 protein: CASSSGPYEQYF
CDR3 DNA: TGTGCCAGCAGTTCCGGACCCTACGAGCAGTACTTC

V gene: TRBV11-3
clone size: many
D gene: -
J gene: TRBJ2-5
CDR3 protein: CASSSGGDKETQYF
CDR3 DNA: TGTGCCAGCAGCTCCGGAGGGGACAAAGAGACCCAGTACTTC

V gene: TRBV30
clone size: many
D gene: TRBD2
J gene: TRBJ2-1
CDR3 protein: CAWEPGLAARVVSDEQFF
CDR3 DNA: TGTGCCTGGGAGCCGGGACTAGCGGCCCGAGTGGTTTCGGATGAGCAGTTCTTC

V gene: TRBV10-3
clone size: -
D gene: -
J gene: TRBJ1-4
CDR3 protein: CAISAKENEKLFF
CDR3 DNA: TGTGCCATCAGTGCTAAGGAGAATGAAAAACTGTTTTTT

V gene: TRBV2
clone size: -
D gene: TRBD1
J gene: TRBJ1-6
CDR3 protein: CASNPGTGSSPLHF
CDR3 DNA: TGTGCCAGCAACCCGGGGACAGGGAGCTCACCCCTCCACTTT

V gene: TRBV30
clone size: many
D gene: TRBD1
J gene: TRBJ1-5
CDR3 protein: CAWSWRDRANQPQHF
CDR3 DNA: TGTGCCTGGAGTTGGCGGGACAGGGCTAATCAGCCCCAGCATTTT

V gene: TRBV6-1
clone size: -
D gene: -
J gene: TRBJ2-1
CDR3 protein: CASSSMGGLYNEQFF
CDR3 DNA: TGTGCCAGCAGTTCGATGGGGGGCCTATACAATGAGCAGTTCTTC

V gene: TRBV28
clone size: many
D gene: -
J gene: TRBJ1-2
CDR3 protein: CASSLRTVPDGYTF
CDR3 DNA: TGTGCCAGCAGTTTACGTACGGTACCAGATGGCTACACCTTC

V gene: TRBV6-1
clone size: many
D gene: -
J gene: TRBJ1-1
CDR3 protein: CASRRGGTLGMNTEAFF
CDR3 DNA: TGTGCCAGCAGAAGGGGAGGGACGCTGGGCATGAACACTGAAGCTTTCTTT

V gene: TRBV6-2/TRBV6-3
clone size: many
D gene: -
J gene: TRBJ2-1
CDR3 protein: CASRTTDVTNEQFF
CDR3 DNA: TGTGCCAGCAGGACCACGGACGTGACCAATGAGCAGTTCTTC

V gene: TRBV20-1
clone size: few
D gene: -
J gene: TRBJ2-1
CDR3 protein: CSARDQYGNEQFF
CDR3 DNA: TGCAGTGCTAGAGATCAGTACGGCAATGAGCAGTTCTTC

V gene: TRBV9
clone size: few
D gene: -
J gene: TRBJ2-3
CDR3 protein: CASSALRGPPDTQYF
CDR3 DNA: TGTGCCAGCAGCGCCCTCAGGGGACCCCCAGATACGCAGTATTTT

V gene: TRBV28
clone size: many
D gene: -
J gene: TRBJ2-1
CDR3 protein: CASSFTTSGPYNEQFF
CDR3 DNA: TGTGCCAGCAGTTTTACGACCAGCGGGCCCTACAATGAGCAGTTCTTC

V gene: TRBV10-3
clone size: many
D gene: -
J gene: TRBJ2-7
CDR3 protein: CAISSALATGEQYF
CDR3 DNA: TGTGCCATCAGTTCCGCTCTAGCAACGGGCGAGCAGTACTTC

V gene: TRBV7-9
clone size: many
D gene: -
J gene: TRBJ1-5
CDR3 protein: CASSFSGQPQHF
CDR3 DNA: TGTGCCAGCAGCTTCAGTGGTCAGCCCCAGCATTTT

V gene: TRBV27
clone size: few
D gene: -
J gene: TRBJ1-6
CDR3 protein: CASSLSVQGGSPLHF
CDR3 DNA: TGTGCCAGCAGTTTATCGGTACAGGGAGGATCACCCCTCCACTTT

V gene: TRBV5-5
clone size: few
D gene: TRBD1
J gene: TRBJ1-1
CDR3 protein: CASSFIQGETEAFF
CDR3 DNA: TGTGCCAGCAGCTTTATCCAGGGGGAGACTGAAGCTTTCTTT

V gene: TRBV24-1
clone size: many
D gene: -
J gene: TRBJ2-1
CDR3 protein: CATSEGPSSYNEQFF
CDR3 DNA: TGTGCCACCAGTGAAGGTCCCAGCTCCTACAATGAGCAGTTCTTC

V gene: TRBV20-1
clone size: few
D gene: -
J gene: TRBJ2-7
CDR3 protein: CSARDEGTGSGLEQYF
CDR3 DNA: TGCAGTGCTAGAGATGAGGGAACAGGGAGTGGACTCGAGCAGTACTTC

V gene: TRBV14
clone size: -
D gene: -
J gene: TRBJ2-7
CDR3 protein: CASSQGGRKYEQYF
CDR3 DNA: TGTGCCAGCAGCCAAGGGGGACGCAAATACGAGCAGTACTTC

V gene: TRBV7-8
clone size: many
D gene: -
J gene: TRBJ1-2
CDR3 protein: CASSLGLTQVLSNYGYTF
CDR3 DNA: TGTGCCAGCAGCTTAGGACTGACGCAAGTCCTTTCTAACTATGGCTACACCTTC

V gene: TRBV20-1
clone size: many
D gene: -
J gene: TRBJ1-1
CDR3 protein: CRVKTGGSTEAFF
CDR3 DNA: TGCAGGGTTAAGACAGGTGGGTCTACTGAAGCTTTCTTT

V gene: TRBV29-1
clone size: few
D gene: -
J gene: TRBJ2-7
CDR3 protein: CSVVPTGFDEQYF
CDR3 DNA: TGCAGCGTTGTACCAACAGGGTTCGACGAGCAGTACTTC

V gene: TRBV7-9
clone size: few
D gene: -
J gene: TRBJ1-2
CDR3 protein: CASSKAQAYGYTF
CDR3 DNA: TGTGCCAGCAGCAAAGCACAGGCCTATGGCTACACCTTC